This T cell receptor (beta chain) derives from a study of T cell responses to AZD1222 COVID-19 vaccine. Study background: Second doses at about 4 or about 12 weeks were pooled. Notes on the study in general: In a largely white British group with more females than males, clonal diversity was possibly underestimated. Vaccine-related CD4 TCRs covered spike, predominating at 160-218 and 743-854.

Of note for this clone: Its antigen is not known.

V was cut by 5 bases and J by 2 bases, with 6 bases left in between. Looked up from germline, CDR1 is MNHEY and CDR2 is SVGEGT. This CDR3 has 12 residues. Assay used: immunoSEQ multiplex PCR; TCRdb lists only in-frame clones, some missing. The sample includes about 190,000 clones, 90% to 95% of them seen just once. The chain uses TRBV6-2 or TRBV6-3 and TRBJ1-2; the D is unclear. Sequenced here: peripheral blood, sampled on day 0 of AZD1222 vaccination. The TCR sequence derives from an adult in good health. The chain's CDR3 is CASSAENYGYTF. CDR3 bases: TGTGCCAGCAGTGCAGAAAACTATGGCTACACCTTC.